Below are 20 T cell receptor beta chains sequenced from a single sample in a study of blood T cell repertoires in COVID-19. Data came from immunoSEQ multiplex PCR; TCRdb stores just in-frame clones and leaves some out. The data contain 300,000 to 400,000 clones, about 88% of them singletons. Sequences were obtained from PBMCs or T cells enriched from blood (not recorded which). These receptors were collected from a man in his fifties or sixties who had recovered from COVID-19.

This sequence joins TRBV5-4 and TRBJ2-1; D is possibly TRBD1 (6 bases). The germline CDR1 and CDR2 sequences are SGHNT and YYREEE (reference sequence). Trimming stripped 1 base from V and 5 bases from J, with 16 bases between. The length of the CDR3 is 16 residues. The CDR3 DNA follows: TGTGCCAGCAGCTTGAAGTCGCAGGGGTTAAACAATGAGCAGTTCTTC. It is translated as CASSLKSQGLNNEQFF.

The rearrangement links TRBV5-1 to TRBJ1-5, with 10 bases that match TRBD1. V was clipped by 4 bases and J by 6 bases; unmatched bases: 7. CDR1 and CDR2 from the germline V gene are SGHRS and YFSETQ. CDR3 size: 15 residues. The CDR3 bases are TGCGCCAGCAGCCAGACAGGGGGCAGCGGTCAGCCCCAGCATTTT. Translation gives CASSQTGGSGQPQHF.

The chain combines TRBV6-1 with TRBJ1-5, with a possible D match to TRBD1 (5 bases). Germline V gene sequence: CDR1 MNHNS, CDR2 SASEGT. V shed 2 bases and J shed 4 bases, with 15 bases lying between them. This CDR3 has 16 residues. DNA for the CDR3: TGTGCCAGCAGTGAAACCCCCGGGGCGGGAAATCAGCCCCAGCATTTT. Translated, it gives CASSETPGAGNQPQHF.

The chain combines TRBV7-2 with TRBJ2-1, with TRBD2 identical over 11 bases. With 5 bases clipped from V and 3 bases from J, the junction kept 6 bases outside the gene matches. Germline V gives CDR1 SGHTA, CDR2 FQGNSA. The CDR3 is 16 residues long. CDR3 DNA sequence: TGTGCCAGCAGCGCGACTAGCGGGACAGTCTACAATGAGCAGTTCTTC. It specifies CASSATSGTVYNEQFF.

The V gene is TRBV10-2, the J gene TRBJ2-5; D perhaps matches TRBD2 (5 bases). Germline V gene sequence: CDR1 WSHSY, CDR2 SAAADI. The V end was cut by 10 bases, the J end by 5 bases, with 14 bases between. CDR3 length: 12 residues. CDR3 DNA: TGCGCCACCCGAGGAGGAGCGGAGACCCAGTACTTC. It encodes CATRGGAETQYF.

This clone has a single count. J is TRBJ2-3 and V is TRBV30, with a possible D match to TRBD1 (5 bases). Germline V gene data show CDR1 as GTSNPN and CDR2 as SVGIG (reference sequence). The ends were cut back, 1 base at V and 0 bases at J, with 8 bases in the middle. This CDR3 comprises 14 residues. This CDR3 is CAWSGGRSTDTQYF. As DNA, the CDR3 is TGTGCCTGGAGTGGGGGCAGGAGCACAGATACGCAGTATTTT.

CDR3 sequence: CASSYGGQHTQPQHF. CDR3 in DNA: TGTGCCAGCAGTTACGGTGGACAGCACACTCAGCCCCAGCATTTT. The chain couples TRBV6-2 or TRBV6-3 to TRBJ1-5, with D perhaps matching TRBD1 (6 bases). V gave up 2 bases and J gave up 6 bases, with 14 bases separating them. There are 15 residues in the CDR3. The germline gives CDR1 MNHEY, CDR2 SVGEGT.

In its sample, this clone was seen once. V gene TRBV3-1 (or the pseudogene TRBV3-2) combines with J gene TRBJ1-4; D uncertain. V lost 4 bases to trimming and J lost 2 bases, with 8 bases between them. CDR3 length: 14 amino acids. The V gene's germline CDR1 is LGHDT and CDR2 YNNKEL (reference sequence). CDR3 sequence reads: CASSPGFTNEKLFF. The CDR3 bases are TGTGCCAGCAGCCCGGGATTTACTAATGAAAAACTGTTTTTT.

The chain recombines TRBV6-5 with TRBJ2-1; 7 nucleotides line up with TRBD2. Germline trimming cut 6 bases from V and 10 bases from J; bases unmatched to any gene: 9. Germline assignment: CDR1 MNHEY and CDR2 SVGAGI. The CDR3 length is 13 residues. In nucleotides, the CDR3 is TGTGCCAGCAGGTCTAGCGGAGTGGGAGAGCAGTTCTTC. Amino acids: CASRSSGVGEQFF.

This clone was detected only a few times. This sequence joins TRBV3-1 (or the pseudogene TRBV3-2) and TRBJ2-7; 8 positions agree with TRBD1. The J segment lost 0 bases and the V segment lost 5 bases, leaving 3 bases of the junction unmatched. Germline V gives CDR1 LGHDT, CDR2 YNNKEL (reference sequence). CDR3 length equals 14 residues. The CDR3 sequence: CASSLGQGSYEQYF. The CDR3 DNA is TGTGCCAGCAGCTTAGGACAGGGCTCCTACGAGCAGTACTTC.

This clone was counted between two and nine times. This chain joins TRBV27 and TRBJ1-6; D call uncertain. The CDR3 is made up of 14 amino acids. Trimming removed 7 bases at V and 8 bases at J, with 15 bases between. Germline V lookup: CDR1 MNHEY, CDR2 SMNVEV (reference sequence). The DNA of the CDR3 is TGTGCCAGCAAACAACGGGATGCCCATTCACCCCTCCACTTT. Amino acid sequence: CASKQRDAHSPLHF.

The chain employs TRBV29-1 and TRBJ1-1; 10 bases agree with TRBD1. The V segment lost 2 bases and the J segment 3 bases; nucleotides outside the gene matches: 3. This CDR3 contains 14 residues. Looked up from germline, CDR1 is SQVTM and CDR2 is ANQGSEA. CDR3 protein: CSVERDRGYTEAFF. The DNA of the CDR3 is TGCAGCGTTGAACGGGACAGGGGATACACTGAAGCTTTCTTT.

The CDR3 region has the DNA TGTGCCAGTAGTCTCGGGACTTTCACCGGGGAGCTGTTTTTT. It encodes CASSLGTFTGELFF. The rearrangement links TRBV19 to TRBJ2-2; tentatively, D is TRBD2 (6 bases). The CDR3 sequence is 14 residues long. Trimming pared 5 bases from V and 4 bases from J, leaving 11 bases between. Germline loops: CDR1 LNHDA, CDR2 SQIVND (reference sequence).

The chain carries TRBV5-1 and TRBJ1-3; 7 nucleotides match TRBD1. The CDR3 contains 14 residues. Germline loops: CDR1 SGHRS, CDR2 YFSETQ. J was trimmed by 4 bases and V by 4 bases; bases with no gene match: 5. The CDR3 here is CASSRQGLGNTIYF. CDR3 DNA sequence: TGCGCCAGCAGCCGACAGGGATTGGGAAACACCATATATTTT.

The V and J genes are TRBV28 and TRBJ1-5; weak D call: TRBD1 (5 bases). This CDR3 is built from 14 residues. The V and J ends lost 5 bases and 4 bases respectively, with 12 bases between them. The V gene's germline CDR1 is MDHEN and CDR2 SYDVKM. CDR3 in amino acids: CASSPSTGNQPQHF. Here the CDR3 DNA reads TGTGCCAGCAGTCCATCAACAGGAAATCAGCCCCAGCATTTT. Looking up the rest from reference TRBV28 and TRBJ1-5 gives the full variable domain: DVKVTQSSRYLVKRTGEKVFLECVQDMDHENMFWYRQDPGLGLRLIYFSYDVKMKEKGDIPEGYSVSREKKERFSLILESASTNQTSMYLCASSPSTGNQPQHFGDGTRLSIL.

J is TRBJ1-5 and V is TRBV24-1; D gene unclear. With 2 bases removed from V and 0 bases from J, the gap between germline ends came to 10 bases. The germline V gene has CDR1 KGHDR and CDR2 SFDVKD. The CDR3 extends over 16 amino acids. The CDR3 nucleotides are TGTGCCACCAGTGATTCTGGGCTTCTTAGCAATCAGCCCCAGCATTTT. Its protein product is CATSDSGLLSNQPQHF.

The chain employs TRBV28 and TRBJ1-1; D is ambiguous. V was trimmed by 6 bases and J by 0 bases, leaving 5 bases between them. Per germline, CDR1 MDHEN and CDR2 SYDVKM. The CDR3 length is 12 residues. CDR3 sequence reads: CASRALNTEAFF. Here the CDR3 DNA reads TGTGCCAGCAGGGCTTTGAACACTGAAGCTTTCTTT.

CDR3 residues: CASSSGQPEQYF. In DNA form, the CDR3 reads TGTGCCAGCAGTTCCGGACAGCCCGAGCAGTACTTC. The chain uses TRBV6-2 or TRBV6-3 and TRBJ2-7; D is possibly TRBD1 (6 bases). The CDR3 contains 12 residues. Trimming took 4 bases from V and 6 from J, leaving 10 bases between them. Looked up from germline, CDR1 is MNHEY and CDR2 is SVGEGT.

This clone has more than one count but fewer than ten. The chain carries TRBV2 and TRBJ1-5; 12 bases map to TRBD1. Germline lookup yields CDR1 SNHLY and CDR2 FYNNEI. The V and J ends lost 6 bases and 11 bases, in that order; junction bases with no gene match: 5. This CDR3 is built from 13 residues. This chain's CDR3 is CASRGDRGPSQHF. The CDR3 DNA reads TGTGCCAGCAGGGGGGACAGGGGGCCATCCCAGCATTTT.

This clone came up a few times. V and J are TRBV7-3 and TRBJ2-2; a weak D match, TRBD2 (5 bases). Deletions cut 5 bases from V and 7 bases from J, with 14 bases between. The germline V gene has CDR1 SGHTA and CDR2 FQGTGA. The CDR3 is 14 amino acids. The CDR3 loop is CASSPGAAGGELFF. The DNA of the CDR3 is TGTGCCAGCAGCCCCGGAGCTGCGGGCGGGGAGCTGTTTTTT.